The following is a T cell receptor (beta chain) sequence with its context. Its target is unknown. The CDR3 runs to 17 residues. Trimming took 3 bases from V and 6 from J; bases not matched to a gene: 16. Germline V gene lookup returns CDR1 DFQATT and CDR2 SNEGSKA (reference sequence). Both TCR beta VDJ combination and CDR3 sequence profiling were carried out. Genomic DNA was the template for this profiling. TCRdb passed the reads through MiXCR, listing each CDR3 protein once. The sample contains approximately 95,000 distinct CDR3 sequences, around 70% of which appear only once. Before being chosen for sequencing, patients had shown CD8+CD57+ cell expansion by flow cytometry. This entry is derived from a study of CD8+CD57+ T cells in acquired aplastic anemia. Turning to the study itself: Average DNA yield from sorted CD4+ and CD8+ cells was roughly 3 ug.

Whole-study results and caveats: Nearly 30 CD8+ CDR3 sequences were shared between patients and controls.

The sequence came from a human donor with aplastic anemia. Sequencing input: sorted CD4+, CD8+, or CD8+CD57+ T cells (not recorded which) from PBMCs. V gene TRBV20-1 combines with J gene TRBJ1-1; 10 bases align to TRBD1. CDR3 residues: CSARLTQATGGFAEAFF. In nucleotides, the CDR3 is TGCAGTGCTAGGCTAACCCAAGCGACAGGGGGCTTCGCTGAAGCTTTCTTT.